This T cell receptor beta chain was identified in a study of spatial heterogeneity in lung cancer. The wider study: More than 70 TRACERx patients with early, untreated non-small cell lung cancer donated samples. Each distinct TCR and UMI combination averaged more than ten appearances in raw reads. The follow-up PBMC samples were sequenced whenever they were available. The median time to follow-up was around two years after resection.

The CDR3 has 12 amino acids. CDR1 and CDR2 (germline): SGHVS, FQNEAQ. V was pared by 5 bases and J by 3 bases, with 8 bases between. Time point defined: blood at routine non-recurrence follow-up after resection. Tumor, nontumor lung or frozen PBMC supplied whole RNA, sequenced without sorting. TCRdb itself ran the 5' RACE reads through MiXCR, one entry per CDR3 protein. This table holds 17,000 or so distinct CDR3 sequences, 9.2% found once. The specimen was PBMCs, collected at follow-up. The sequence derives from a male donor with early-stage non-small cell lung cancer. The V call is TRBV7-8, the J call TRBJ2-7; TRBD2 is a possible D gene (5 bases). For the CDR3, the DNA is TGTGCCAGCAGCCCGGGATTCTACGAGCAGTACTTC. Translating gives CASSPGFYEQYF.